The rows below give T cell receptor beta chains drawn from one sample of a study of blood T cell repertoires in COVID-19. Libraries were prepared by immunoSEQ multiplex PCR; TCRdb keeps only in-frame clonotypes and omits some of them. The sample gives approximately 300,000 clones, roughly 85% of which show up once; around 1.9% is in the top ten. The sample consisted of PBMCs or T cells enriched from blood (not recorded which). The origin of the receptors is a young woman who had been exposed to COVID-19. CDR3s include the opening cysteine and the closing phenylalanine or tryptophan. The order of the fields is V gene, clone size, J gene, D gene, CDR3 DNA, CDR3 protein. A D gene is named only where the DNA matches it firmly. A row's size may be missing; if present it is once, few, many or a size class.

>TRBV12-3/TRBV12-4|NA|TRBJ1-1|TRBD1
TGTGCCAGCAGGCCGACAGGGGTTATAGCAGCTTTCTTT
CASRPTGVIAAFF
>TRBV7-2|few|TRBJ2-1|TRBD2
TGTGCCAGCAGCTTAAGGATGGGCCTAGCGGTTTACGACAATGAGCAGTTCTTC
CASSLRMGLAVYDNEQFF
>TRBV9|NA|TRBJ1-4|NA
TGTGCCAGCAGCCCGGACAGCTATAATGAAAAACTGTTTTTT
CASSPDSYNEKLFF
>TRBV20-1|NA|TRBJ2-7|NA
TGCAGTGCTAGAGATAGGCGCGGGCAGTACTTC
CSARDRRGQYF
>TRBV6-1|NA|TRBJ2-7|TRBD2
TGTGCCAGCAGTGAAGCTGGAGCGGGAGTAGGGGAGCAGTACTTC
CASSEAGAGVGEQYF
>TRBV28|NA|TRBJ1-1|NA
TGTGCCAGCAGTCATAGCCAAAACACTGAAGCTTTCTTT
CASSHSQNTEAFF
>TRBV15|NA|TRBJ1-1|NA
TGTGCCACCAGCAAAGAGACAGTCATGAACACTGAAGCTTTCTTT
CATSKETVMNTEAFF
>TRBV7-8|NA|TRBJ1-1|NA
TGTGCCAGCAGCTTATTTATCAAGGGGACTGAAGCTTTCTTT
CASSLFIKGTEAFF
>TRBV10-1|few|TRBJ2-1|TRBD1
TGCGCCAGCAGTGGAACCGGACAGGGATTGGACAATGAGCAGTTCTTC
CASSGTGQGLDNEQFF
>TRBV7-8|NA|TRBJ2-1|TRBD2
TGTGCCAGCAGCTTAGCAGCGCGGACTAGCGGGAATGAGCAGTTCTTC
CASSLAARTSGNEQFF
>TRBV6-5|NA|TRBJ1-2|TRBD1
TGTGCCAGTAAGGCCCTCCAGACAGGGGGGGATGGCTACACCTTC
CASKALQTGGDGYTF
>TRBV5-1|NA|TRBJ1-3|NA
TGCGCCAGCAGCTTGGAATTGAACACCTTCTCTGGAAACACCATATATTTT
CASSLELNTFSGNTIYF
>TRBV4-1|NA|TRBJ1-6|NA
TGCGCCAGCAGCCAACGACAGAGCTTCTATAATTCACCCCTCCACTTT
CASSQRQSFYNSPLHF
>TRBV7-9|once|TRBJ2-1|TRBD1
TGTGCCAGCAGCTCACCGTACAGGGGGAATGAGCAGTTCTTC
CASSSPYRGNEQFF
>TRBV30|once|TRBJ2-2|NA
TGTGCCTGGAGTCGACAGTTGAACACCGGGGAGCTGTTTTTT
CAWSRQLNTGELFF
>TRBV2|NA|TRBJ2-7|NA
TGTGCCAGCATTGCGGGGGCAGGCGAGCAGTACTTC
CASIAGAGEQYF
>TRBV29-1|few|TRBJ1-5|NA
TGCAGCGTGACCGGGTCTTGGGATCAGCCCCAGCATTTT
CSVTGSWDQPQHF
>TRBV9|NA|TRBJ2-1|NA
TGTGCCAGCAGCGGCAGGCATACCTACAATGAGCAGTTCTTC
CASSGRHTYNEQFF
>TRBV5-4|once|TRBJ2-6|NA
TGTGCCAGCAGCCGAGGGGGCGGGGTCGGGGCCAACGTCCTGACTTTC
CASSRGGGVGANVLTF
>TRBV7-6|once|TRBJ2-5|NA
TGTGCCAGCGCTAAGAGGCCTGAAGAGACCCAGTACTTC
CASAKRPEETQYF
>TRBV28|once|TRBJ2-7|NA
TGTGCCAGCAGAATGACTGACCCCAGGGGCGATTACTACGAGCAGTACTTC
CASRMTDPRGDYYEQYF
>TRBV5-1|NA|TRBJ2-1|TRBD1
TGCGCCAGCAGCTTGGCTACCGGGACAGGGGTCGGTGAGCAGTTCTTC
CASSLATGTGVGEQFF
>TRBV12-2|NA|TRBJ1-3|NA
TGTGCAAGTCGCTTAGTCCCCCTTAATCTTCGTACAGGTTGGCTAAACACCATATATTTT
CASRLVPLNLRTGWLNTIYF
>TRBV4-3|once|TRBJ2-7|TRBD2
TGCGCCAGCAGCCAAGATCCGCCTAGCGGGGGGGGGTACGAGCAGTACTTC
CASSQDPPSGGGYEQYF
>TRBV27|NA|TRBJ2-3|TRBD2
TGTGCCAGCAGCGGACCCAGACTAGCGGGAGGGTCGGATACGCAGTATTTT
CASSGPRLAGGSDTQYF
>TRBV7-9|NA|TRBJ1-2|TRBD1
TGTGCCAGCAGCAGATCAACAGGGGGCTTGAGTTTCAGCTATGGCTACACCTTC
CASSRSTGGLSFSYGYTF
>TRBV12-3/TRBV12-4|NA|TRBJ2-7|NA
TGTGCCAGCAGTTTCGTTTCGGAGGACGAGCAGTACTTC
CASSFVSEDEQYF
>TRBV15|NA|TRBJ1-2|NA
TGTGCCACCAGCAGAGAGGAGCCAGCCTATGGCTACACCTTC
CATSREEPAYGYTF
>TRBV7-2|NA|TRBJ2-7|TRBD2
TGTGCCAGCAGCTTAGTTGCCGGACTAGGCTACGAGCAGTACTTC
CASSLVAGLGYEQYF
>TRBV7-9|NA|TRBJ2-5|NA
TGTGCCAGCAGCTTAGAAACAGACCAGTACTTC
CASSLETDQYF
>TRBV6-2/TRBV6-3|NA|TRBJ2-3|TRBD2
TGTGCCAGCAGTTACGCGGCGGGGGGGGAGAGCTATAGGATCAGCACAGATACGCAGTATTTT
CASSYAAGGESYRISTDTQYF
>TRBV4-2|NA|TRBJ2-1|NA
TGTGCCAGCAGCCAAGAAGAGAGCTCCTACAATGAGCAGTTCTTC
CASSQEESSYNEQFF
>TRBV2|few|TRBJ1-5|NA
TGTGCCAGCAGTGAATCGCTACAGGGAGATCAGCCCCAGCATTTT
CASSESLQGDQPQHF
>TRBV7-8|NA|TRBJ2-1|TRBD2
TGTGCCAGCAGCCTCGTAGCGGGGCCGAGCTCCTACAATGAGCAGTTCTTC
CASSLVAGPSSYNEQFF
>TRBV7-9|NA|TRBJ1-2|TRBD1
TGTGCCAGCAGCTCCACGGACAGGGCCGGTGACGGCTACACCTTC
CASSSTDRAGDGYTF
>TRBV4-3|NA|TRBJ1-3|NA
TGCGCCAGCAGCCAGCGGTCCGGAAACACCATATATTTT
CASSQRSGNTIYF
>TRBV5-8|once|TRBJ2-1|TRBD2
TGTGCCAGCAGCGGGGGACTAGCGGGAGTTATCTCCTACAATGAGCAGTTCTTC
CASSGGLAGVISYNEQFF
>TRBV27|NA|TRBJ2-7|TRBD1
TGTGCCAGCAAAAGGGGTGGGACAGAACCCTACGAGCAGTACTTC
CASKRGGTEPYEQYF
>TRBV19|NA|TRBJ1-5|NA
TGTGCGACCAGGTGGAGCAATCAGCCCCAGCATTTT
CATRWSNQPQHF
>TRBV4-1|NA|TRBJ2-1|NA
TGCGCCAGCAGCCCCACTAGCCTAGGTGAGCAGTTCTTC
CASSPTSLGEQFF
>TRBV7-2|many|TRBJ1-4|TRBD1
TGTGCCAGCAGCTTCCTCCAGGGACAGGGAAGGGAAAAACTGTTTTTT
CASSFLQGQGREKLFF
>TRBV10-2|NA|TRBJ2-3|TRBD2
TGCGCCAGCAGGGAACTAGCGGGGGGAAGAGATACGCAGTATTTT
CASRELAGGRDTQYF
>TRBV7-3|NA|TRBJ2-1|NA
TGTGCCAGCAGCTTAGGATCATCCGGGAGCTCCTACAATGAGCAGTTCTTC
CASSLGSSGSSYNEQFF
>TRBV28|NA|TRBJ1-4|TRBD1
TGTGCCAGCAGTGGGACAGGGCGCGGGAATGAAAAACTGTTTTTT
CASSGTGRGNEKLFF
>TRBV6-5|NA|TRBJ1-1|NA
TGTGCCAGCAGAGGCGACAGCTATATGAACACTGAAGCTTTCTTT
CASRGDSYMNTEAFF
>TRBV3-1/TRBV3-2|NA|TRBJ2-3|NA
TGTGCCAGCAGCCCCCAATTAGCGGCTAGCACAGATACGCAGTATTTT
CASSPQLAASTDTQYF
>TRBV28|NA|TRBJ2-4|TRBD1
TGTGCCAGCAGTACACAGGGGAACTTAGCCAAAAACATTCAGTACTTC
CASSTQGNLAKNIQYF
>TRBV25-1|NA|TRBJ1-6|TRBD1
TGTGCCAGCGCCGGGACAGGCTATTCACCCCTCCACTTT
CASAGTGYSPLHF
>TRBV11-3|NA|TRBJ2-7|TRBD1
TGTGCCAGCAGCGAGACAGGGAACCACGAGCAGTACTTC
CASSETGNHEQYF
>TRBV5-4|NA|TRBJ1-1|TRBD1
TGTGCCAGCAGCCTAAGGACAGGGGCGGCAAACACTGAAGCTTTCTTT
CASSLRTGAANTEAFF
>TRBV7-2|NA|TRBJ1-5|TRBD1
TGTGCCAGCAGATCAGACAGGGACGGACAGCCCCAGCATTTT
CASRSDRDGQPQHF
>TRBV20-1|once|TRBJ1-5|NA
TGCAGTGCTAGTAAGGGGAATCAGCCCCAGCATTTT
CSASKGNQPQHF
>TRBV11-1|NA|TRBJ1-5|NA
TGTGCCAGCAGCCGGAGCAGCAATCAGCCCCAGCATTTT
CASSRSSNQPQHF
>TRBV3-1/TRBV3-2|NA|TRBJ2-1|NA
TGTGCCAGCAGCCAAGATCCGGGGGGCCTTTACAATGAGCAGTTCTTC
CASSQDPGGLYNEQFF
>TRBV7-2|NA|TRBJ2-3|TRBD2
TGTGCCAGCAGCTTATATCTAGGACTAGCTGTATCAGATACGCAGTATTTT
CASSLYLGLAVSDTQYF
>TRBV7-6|NA|TRBJ1-3|TRBD1
TGTGCCAGCAGCTCAAGACAGGGAAACTCTGGAAACACCATATATTTT
CASSSRQGNSGNTIYF
>TRBV28|NA|TRBJ1-1|NA
TGTGCCAGCAGTTTACTCTCGAATAGCGAAGCTTTCTTT
CASSLLSNSEAFF
>TRBV5-5|NA|TRBJ1-1|NA
TGTGCCAGCAGCTTAGTCGGGGGAGTGCCTGAAGCTTTCTTT
CASSLVGGVPEAFF
>TRBV10-3|NA|TRBJ1-5|TRBD1
TGTGCCATCAGCCGAGACACAGGGGCCAATCAGCCCCAGCATTTT
CAISRDTGANQPQHF